This entry is about one T cell receptor beta chain. This specimen belongs to a study of blood T cell repertoires in COVID-19. Whole-study context: The United States, Italy and Spain were the sources of the acute and convalescent COVID-19 samples. Sources were T cells, B-cell-depleted T cells, or PBMCs; the material itself was cDNA or gDNA.

Germline V gene lookup returns CDR1 SGHTS and CDR2 YDEGEE. The CDR3 has 15 amino acids. V was cut by 4 bases and J by 0 bases, with 11 bases left in between. TCRdb keeps only in-frame clones here, not all; method: immunoSEQ multiplex PCR. The sample carries 150,000 to 200,000 clones, approximately 92% recorded once. Sequences were obtained from peripheral blood. The receptor was isolated from a woman aged 50 to 60 with acute or convalescent COVID-19. The chain links TRBV5-8 to TRBJ1-3, with D possibly being TRBD1 (5 bases). In nucleotides, the CDR3 is TGTGCCAGCAGCATCAGGGTTCTCTCTGGAAACACCATATATTTT. Protein: CASSIRVLSGNTIYF.